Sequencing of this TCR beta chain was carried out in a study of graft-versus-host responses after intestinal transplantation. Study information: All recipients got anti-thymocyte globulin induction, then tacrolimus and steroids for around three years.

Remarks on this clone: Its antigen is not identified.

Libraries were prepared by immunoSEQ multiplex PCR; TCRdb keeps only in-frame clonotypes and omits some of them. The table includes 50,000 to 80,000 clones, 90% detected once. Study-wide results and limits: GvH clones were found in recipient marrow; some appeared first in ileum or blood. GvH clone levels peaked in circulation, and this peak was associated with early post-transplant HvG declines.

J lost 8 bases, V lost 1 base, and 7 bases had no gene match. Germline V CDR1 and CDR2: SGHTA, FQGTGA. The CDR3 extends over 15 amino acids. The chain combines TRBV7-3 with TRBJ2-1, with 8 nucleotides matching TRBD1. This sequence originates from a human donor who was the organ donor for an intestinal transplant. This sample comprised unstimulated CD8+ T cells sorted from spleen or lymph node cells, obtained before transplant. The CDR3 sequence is CASSLKTGEVHEQFF. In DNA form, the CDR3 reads TGTGCCAGCAGCTTAAAGACAGGGGAAGTGCATGAGCAGTTCTTC.